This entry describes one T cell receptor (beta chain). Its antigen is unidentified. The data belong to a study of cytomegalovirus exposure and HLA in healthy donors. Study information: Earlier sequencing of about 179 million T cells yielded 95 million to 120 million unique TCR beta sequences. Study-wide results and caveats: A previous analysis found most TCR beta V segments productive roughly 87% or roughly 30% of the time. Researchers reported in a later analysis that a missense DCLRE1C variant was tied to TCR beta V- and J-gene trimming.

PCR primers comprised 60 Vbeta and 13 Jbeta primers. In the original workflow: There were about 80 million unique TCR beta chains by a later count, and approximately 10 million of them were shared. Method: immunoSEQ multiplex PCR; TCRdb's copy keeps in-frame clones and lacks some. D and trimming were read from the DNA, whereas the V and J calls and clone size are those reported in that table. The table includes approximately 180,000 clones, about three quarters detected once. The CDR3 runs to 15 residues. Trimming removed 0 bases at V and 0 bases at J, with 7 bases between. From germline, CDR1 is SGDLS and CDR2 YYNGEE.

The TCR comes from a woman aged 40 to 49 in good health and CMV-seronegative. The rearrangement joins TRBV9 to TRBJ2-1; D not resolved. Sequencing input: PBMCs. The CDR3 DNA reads TGTGCCAGCAGCGTAGTTTCGGGCTCCTACAATGAGCAGTTCTTC. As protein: CASSVVSGSYNEQFF.